A selection of T cell receptor beta chains follows, all from one sample in a study of blood T cells in healthy people across ages. Via MiXCR, TCRdb re-called the 5' RACE reads, giving one row per CDR3 protein. The repertoire holds some 760,000 distinct CDR3 sequences, with approximately 25% as singletons. This same sample was also taken into another study, of T cells of mothers and their children.

Sequencing was performed on blood. All receptors derive from a boy between 10 and 17 years old in good health. The CDR3 runs from the conserved cysteine through the conserved F or W. The D gene is left open where the match is weak. Some rows mark clone size as missing; the rest say once, few, many or name a class of expanded clone.

length	V	size	D	J	CDR3	DNA
16	TRBV13	-	-	TRBJ2-6	CASSGLGVAGANVLTF	TGTGCCAGCAGTGGATTGGGGGTCGCTGGGGCCAACGTCCTGACTTTC
14	TRBV20-1	-	TRBD2	TRBJ2-3	CSATSGGLTYTQYF	TGCAGTGCGACTAGCGGGGGCCTCACGTATACGCAGTATTTT
14	TRBV5-1	-	-	TRBJ2-7	CASSRDKESYEQYF	TGCGCCAGCAGCCGGGACAAGGAGTCCTACGAGCAGTACTTC
13	TRBV7-3	few	-	TRBJ2-5	CASSLGAAETQYF	TGTGCCAGCAGTCTCGGCGCTGCGGAGACCCAGTACTTC
14	TRBV5-1	many	-	TRBJ2-3	CASSLGTVTDTQYF	TGCGCCAGCAGCTTGGGGACAGTCACAGATACGCAGTATTTT
11	TRBV28	few	-	TRBJ1-2	CATSSLYGYTF	TGTGCCACCTCAAGCCTTTATGGCTACACCTTC
13	TRBV6-1	-	-	TRBJ1-2	CASTGHPNYGYTF	TGTGCCAGCACAGGGCATCCTAACTATGGCTACACCTTC
15	TRBV12-3/TRBV12-4	-	-	TRBJ2-3	CASGGVGRGTDTQYF	TGTGCCAGCGGGGGTGTGGGACGGGGCACAGATACGCAGTATTTT
15	TRBV2	few	TRBD1	TRBJ2-7	CASSEPGQDPYEQYF	TGTGCCAGCAGTGAACCGGGACAGGACCCTTACGAGCAGTACTTC
17	TRBV3-1	-	TRBD1	TRBJ2-7	CASSPQYGNRGTYEQYF	TGTGCCAGCAGCCCTCAATACGGAAACAGGGGTACCTACGAGCAGTACTTC
14	TRBV6-2/TRBV6-3	few	-	TRBJ2-1	CASVGKGLGNEQFF	TGTGCCAGCGTTGGGAAAGGCCTCGGCAATGAGCAGTTCTTC
13	TRBV24-1	-	-	TRBJ2-5	CATGTSYQETQYF	TGTGCCACCGGAACTAGCTACCAAGAGACCCAGTACTTC
11	TRBV29-1	-	-	TRBJ2-5	CSVGTPNKGVF	TGCAGCGTCGGGACTCCCAACAAGGGGGTCTTC
11	TRBV29-1	-	-	TRBJ2-7	CSVEVGGEQYF	TGCAGCGTTGAAGTGGGTGGGGAGCAGTACTTC
15	TRBV10-3	-	-	TRBJ2-7	CAVSESEAGSYEQYF	TGTGCCGTCAGTGAGTCGGAGGCCGGCTCCTACGAGCAGTACTTC
17	TRBV10-3	-	TRBD2	TRBJ2-7	CAISETLGASGPYEQYF	TGTGCCATCAGTGAGACCCTGGGCGCTAGCGGTCCCTACGAGCAGTACTTC
15	TRBV7-9	-	TRBD1	TRBJ2-5	CASSLGDRRGETQYF	TGTGCCAGCAGCTTAGGGGACAGAAGAGGAGAGACCCAGTACTTC
16	TRBV28	few	TRBD2	TRBJ2-5	CASKDRSGSSEGTQYF	TGTGCCAGCAAAGATAGAAGCGGGAGCTCGGAAGGGACCCAGTACTTC
14	TRBV4-1	-	TRBD1	TRBJ2-7	CASSPVGTDYEQYF	TGCGCCAGCAGCCCAGTAGGGACAGACTACGAGCAGTACTTC
16	TRBV7-9	-	TRBD2	TRBJ2-5	CASSRGGGLYQETQYF	TGTGCCAGCAGCCGCGGCGGGGGGCTGTACCAAGAGACCCAGTACTTC
17	TRBV4-2	few	TRBD1	TRBJ2-2	CASSQDTPGGNTGELFF	TGTGCCAGCAGCCAAGATACTCCAGGGGGCAACACCGGGGAGCTGTTTTTT
19	TRBV4-2	-	-	TRBJ2-1	CASSQTLAGIVLGINEQFF	TGTGCCAGCAGCCAAACCCTAGCAGGGATTGTTTTAGGAATCAATGAGCAGTTCTTC
14	TRBV7-2	-	-	TRBJ2-5	CASSLRGATETQYF	TGTGCCAGCAGCTTACGGGGGGCTACGGAGACCCAGTACTTC
13	TRBV7-8	few	-	TRBJ2-5	CASSLAEFVTQYF	TGTGCCAGCAGCTTAGCGGAGTTTGTGACCCAGTACTTC
14	TRBV11-1	-	-	TRBJ2-3	CASSFSPGTDTQYF	TGTGCCAGCAGCTTTTCACCCGGCACAGATACGCAGTATTTT
13	TRBV28	few	-	TRBJ1-1	CASPSPQGTEAFF	TGTGCCAGCCCCAGCCCCCAGGGCACTGAAGCTTTCTTT
17	TRBV7-2	-	TRBD1	TRBJ2-4	CASSLAGTGGAKNIQYF	TGTGCCAGCAGCTTAGCCGGGACAGGGGGGGCCAAAAACATTCAGTACTTC
13	TRBV5-6	-	-	TRBJ2-3	CASSRNRADTQYF	TGTGCCAGCAGCCGAAATCGGGCAGATACGCAGTATTTT
12	TRBV28	-	-	TRBJ1-1	CASRQAGTEAFF	TGTGCCTCGAGGCAGGCGGGCACTGAAGCTTTCTTT